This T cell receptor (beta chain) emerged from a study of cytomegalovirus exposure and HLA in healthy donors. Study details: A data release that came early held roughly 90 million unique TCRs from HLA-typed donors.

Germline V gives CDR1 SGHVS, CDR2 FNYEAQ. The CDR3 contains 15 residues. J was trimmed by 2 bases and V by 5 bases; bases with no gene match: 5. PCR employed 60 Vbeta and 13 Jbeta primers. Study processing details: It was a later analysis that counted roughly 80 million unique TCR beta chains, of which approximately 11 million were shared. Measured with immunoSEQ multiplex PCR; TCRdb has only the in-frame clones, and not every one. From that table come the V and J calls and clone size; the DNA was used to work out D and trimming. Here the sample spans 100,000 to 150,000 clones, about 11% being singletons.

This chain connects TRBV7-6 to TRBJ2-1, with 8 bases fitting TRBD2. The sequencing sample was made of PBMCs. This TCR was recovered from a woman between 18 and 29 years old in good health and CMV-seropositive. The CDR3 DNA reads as TGTGCCAGCAGCCCAAGCGGGAGCCCCTACAATGAGCAGTTCTTC. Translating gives CASSPSGSPYNEQFF. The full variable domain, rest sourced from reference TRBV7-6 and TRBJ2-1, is GAGVSQSPRYKVTKRGQDVALRCDPISGHVSLYWYRQALGQGPEFLTYFNYEAQQDKSGLPNDRFSAERPEGSISTLTIQRTEQRDSAMYRCASSPSGSPYNEQFFGPGTRLTVL.